The 21 T cell receptor beta chains listed next were all sequenced from one sample in a study of shared clonotypes between healthy human individuals. Assay used: immunoSEQ multiplex PCR; TCRdb lists only in-frame clones, some missing. The data contain around 320,000 clones, roughly 91% of them seen just once; the ten biggest clones take up around 15%. The sequenced sample was memory CD8+ T cells sorted from blood. Subset specified: CD45RO+ cells pooled with CCR7-negative TemRA cells. The receptors derive from a man younger than 35 in good health.

J is TRBJ1-1 and V is TRBV10-1; 8 bases are shared with TRBD1. V shed 1 base and J 6 bases; nucleotides not matched to a gene: 1. Germline CDR1 is WNHNN and CDR2 is SYGVQD (reference sequence). This CDR3 has 13 amino acids. CDR3 in amino acids: CASSELQGAEAFF. The CDR3 bases are TGCGCCAGCAGTGAGTTACAGGGGGCTGAAGCTTTCTTT.

J is TRBJ2-6 and V is TRBV7-9; D call uncertain. The germline V gene encodes CDR1 SEHNR and CDR2 FQNEAQ (reference sequence). The CDR3 length is 13 residues. V gave up 7 bases and J gave up 0 bases, with 4 bases separating them. In DNA, the CDR3 is TGTGCCAGCATATTCTCTGGGGCCAACGTCCTGACTTTC. As protein: CASIFSGANVLTF.

This chain connects TRBV4-3 to TRBJ2-7; 11 bases are a match to TRBD1. Germline trimming cut 0 bases from V and 4 bases from J; bases unmatched to any gene: 5. Germline CDR1 is LGHNA and CDR2 is YSLEER. CDR3 length: 16 residues. As DNA, the CDR3 is TGCGCCAGCAGCCAAGAACCGGGACAGGGGGGATACGAGCAGTACTTC. Translation: CASSQEPGQGGYEQYF.

This chain connects TRBV19 to TRBJ1-1; D is unresolved. Germline V lookup: CDR1 LNHDA, CDR2 SQIVND (reference sequence). Between the trimmed V and J ends, which lost 6 bases and 1 base, there was a span of 9 bases. CDR3 length: 13 residues. DNA of the CDR3: TGTGCCAGTAGGCCCGAGGGGAACACTGAAGCTTTCTTT. Protein: CASRPEGNTEAFF.

The chain couples TRBV7-9 to TRBJ1-2, with 8 bases identical to TRBD1. V lost 5 bases, J lost 6 bases, and 8 bases stayed unmatched. Germline V lookup: CDR1 SEHNR, CDR2 FQNEAQ (reference sequence). CDR3 size: 14 residues. The CDR3 loop reads CASSDWDRNDGYTF. CDR3 nucleotide sequence: TGTGCCAGCAGCGACTGGGACAGGAACGATGGCTACACCTTC.

This clone showed up just once. The chain employs TRBV10-2 and TRBJ1-2; the D gene is possibly TRBD1 (5 bases). Trimming removed 3 bases at V and 3 bases at J, with 23 bases between. Germline lookup yields CDR1 WSHSY and CDR2 SAAADI. The CDR3 covers 18 residues. In nucleotides, the CDR3 is TGCGCCAGCAGTGATAATCGAATGAGACAGAACTTTTACTATGGCTACACCTTC. Its protein product is CASSDNRMRQNFYYGYTF.

This chain links TRBV30 with TRBJ2-3; 8 positions match TRBD2. The CDR3 totals 14 residues. V was clipped by 2 bases and J by 0 bases; unmatched bases: 1. Germline CDR1 is GTSNPN and CDR2 is SVGIG (reference sequence). CDR3 region: CAWSQRESTDTQYF. CDR3 nucleotides: TGTGCCTGGAGTCAGCGGGAGAGCACAGATACGCAGTATTTT.

V usage is TRBV2 and J usage is TRBJ2-4; a weak D match, TRBD2 (6 bases). V was cut by 4 bases and J by 0 bases, with 10 bases left in between. This CDR3 has 15 residues. CDR1 SNHLY and CDR2 FYNNEI come from the germline V gene. CDR3 coding DNA: TGTGCCAGCAGTGTCGTGGGACTAGCCAAAAACATTCAGTACTTC. Residues: CASSVVGLAKNIQYF. The variable domain in full, completed from reference TRBV2 and TRBJ2-4, reads EPEVTQTPSHQVTQMGQEVILRCVPISNHLYFYWYRQILGQKVEFLVSFYNNEISEKSEIFDDQFSVERPDGSNFTLKIRSTKLEDSAMYFCASSVVGLAKNIQYFGAGTRLSVL.

V gene TRBV7-9 combines with J gene TRBJ1-2; D call uncertain. Trimming took 1 base from V and 4 from J, leaving 10 bases between them. Germline loops: CDR1 SEHNR, CDR2 FQNEAQ (reference sequence). This CDR3 spans 14 amino acids. CDR3 loop: CASSLGTAGYGYTF. In DNA, the CDR3 is TGTGCCAGCAGCTTAGGTACAGCAGGCTATGGCTACACCTTC.

The chain joins TRBV19 to TRBJ2-7, with TRBD2 as a possible D gene (7 bases). Trimming cost V 10 bases and J 5 bases, with 15 bases left between them. There are 12 residues in the CDR3. Germline-derived CDR1 and CDR2 are LNHDA and SQIVND (reference sequence). This chain's CDR3 is CATRGGRHEQYF. In DNA form, the CDR3 reads TGTGCCACCAGGGGCGGGAGACACGAGCAGTACTTC.

V is TRBV7-9 and J is TRBJ1-2, with unresolved D. Deletions cut 2 bases from V and 5 bases from J, with 9 bases between. This CDR3 has 13 amino acids. The V gene's germline CDR1 is SEHNR and CDR2 FQNEAQ (reference sequence). This CDR3 is CASSLSLVYGYTF. CDR3 in DNA: TGTGCCAGCAGCTTAAGTCTTGTTTATGGCTACACCTTC. The full variable domain, its missing parts supplied by reference TRBV7-9 and TRBJ1-2, is DTGVSQNPRHKITKRGQNVTFRCDPISEHNRLYWYRQTLGQGPEFLTYFQNEAQLEKSRLLSDRFSAERPKGSFSTLEIQRTEQGDSAMYLCASSLSLVYGYTFGSGTRLTVV.

This chain uses TRBV4-1 with TRBJ1-5; possibly TRBD1 for D (5 bases). V lost 0 bases and J lost 2, with 8 bases in between. The CDR3 extends over 15 amino acids. Germline CDR1 and CDR2: MGHRA and YSYEKL. The CDR3 here is CASSQDRAGNQPQHF. The CDR3 DNA reads as TGCGCCAGCAGCCAAGACAGGGCCGGCAATCAGCCCCAGCATTTT.

This chain uses TRBV7-9 with TRBJ2-7; 11 bases map to TRBD1. There are 14 residues in the CDR3. CDR1 and CDR2 from the germline V gene are SEHNR and FQNEAQ (reference sequence). Trimming cost V 5 bases and J 6 bases; bases outside gene matches: 6. This chain's CDR3 is CASSEVGTGGEQYF. In DNA, the CDR3 is TGTGCCAGCAGCGAAGTCGGGACAGGGGGCGAGCAGTACTTC.

V gene TRBV11-2 combines with J gene TRBJ1-1, with D uncertain. Per germline, CDR1 SGHAT and CDR2 FQNNGV. CDR3 length equals 14 residues. Trimming took 3 bases from V and 2 from J, leaving 10 bases between them. CDR3 in DNA: TGTGCCAGCAGCTTCCCGGGAACCAACACTGAAGCTTTCTTT. Translated: CASSFPGTNTEAFF.

V gene TRBV27 combines with J gene TRBJ2-5, with 11 bases aligning to TRBD2. The ends lost 5 bases at V and 2 bases at J; junction bases unmatched: 10. Germline CDR1 reads MNHEY; CDR2 reads SMNVEV (reference sequence). CDR3 length equals 17 residues. The CDR3 bases are TGTGCCAGCAGTCCCACTACTAGCGGGAGAGATCAAGAGACCCAGTACTTC. This encodes CASSPTTSGRDQETQYF.

The chain has TRBV28 and TRBJ1-6; D is unclear. Germline values: CDR1 MDHEN, CDR2 SYDVKM. CDR3 length: 16 amino acids. V lost 5 bases and J lost 9, with 20 bases in between. CDR3 residues: CASSPLLGSVFSPLHF. The CDR3 DNA follows: TGTGCCAGCAGTCCTCTCTTAGGGTCCGTTTTTTCACCCCTCCACTTT.

This chain connects TRBV10-1 to TRBJ2-7, with D possibly being TRBD1 or TRBD2 (6 bases each). V gave up 3 bases and J gave up 4 bases, with 19 bases separating them. The CDR3 is 16 amino acids. Germline V gene data show CDR1 as WNHNN and CDR2 as SYGVQD (reference sequence). CDR3 protein: CASSDGATGGGYEQYF. CDR3 bases: TGCGCCAGCAGTGATGGCGCGACAGGAGGGGGATACGAGCAGTACTTC.

V usage is TRBV7-9 and J usage is TRBJ2-5, with TRBD1 as a possible D gene (6 bases). The CDR3 covers 15 residues. With 0 bases removed from V and 3 bases from J, the gap between germline ends came to 11 bases. Germline CDR1 is SEHNR and CDR2 is FQNEAQ (reference sequence). The CDR3 region is CASSLAWGTKETQYF. CDR3 in DNA: TGTGCCAGCAGCTTAGCGTGGGGGACAAAAGAGACCCAGTACTTC.

In this sample, this clone turned up once. V gene TRBV28 combines with J gene TRBJ2-3; the D gene is possibly TRBD2 (7 bases). Germline CDR1 reads MDHEN; CDR2 reads SYDVKM. The V end was cut by 4 bases, the J end by 6 bases, with 14 bases between. This CDR3 is built from 14 residues. DNA of the CDR3: TGTGCCAGCAGTTCGGGGGGCGATTTTGATACGCAGTATTTT. It yields the protein CASSSGGDFDTQYF.

The J gene is TRBJ1-1, the V gene TRBV4-1, with a weak D call TRBD1 (5 bases). Trimming took 4 bases from V and 1 from J, leaving 13 bases between them. Germline loops: CDR1 MGHRA, CDR2 YSYEKL. The CDR3 runs to 15 residues. The CDR3 protein is CASSPWDLGNTEAFF. In nucleotides, the CDR3 is TGCGCCAGCAGCCCCTGGGACCTTGGGAACACTGAAGCTTTCTTT.

The chain uses TRBV6-5 and TRBJ2-7, with 7 bases identical to TRBD2. Losses at the gene ends were 2 bases for V and 3 bases for J; bases not matched to a gene: 7. The CDR3 sequence is 15 residues long. Germline-derived CDR1 and CDR2 are MNHEY and SVGAGI. CDR3 protein: CASSYPASGLYEQYF. CDR3 in DNA: TGTGCCAGCAGTTACCCGGCTAGCGGACTCTACGAGCAGTACTTC.